The clone carrying this TCR beta chain was seen only once. Antigen specificity is unknown. Healthy people donating bone marrow made up the donors. The entry originates in a study of cytomegalovirus exposure and HLA in healthy donors. The study, taken as a whole, reports: An observed cluster of highly shared sequence variants was recorded as a likely sequencing artifact. What a later analysis showed was that several of the most significant clusters appeared linked to common viral pathogens. On later analysis, the bulk of CMV-associated TCR beta chains appeared to be HLA-restricted.

With 4 bases removed from V and 7 bases from J, the gap between germline ends came to 10 bases. Per the germline V gene, CDR1 is MNHEY and CDR2 is SVGAGI. This CDR3 has 12 residues. The PCR used 60 Vbeta and 13 Jbeta primers. Assay used: immunoSEQ multiplex PCR; TCRdb lists only in-frame clones, some missing. The sample carries 150,000 to 200,000 clones, around 74% recorded once. This TCR was recovered from a woman between 25 and 40 years old in good health and CMV-seronegative. Material: PBMCs. V gene TRBV6-5 combines with J gene TRBJ1-2; tentative D call: TRBD1 (5 bases). CDR3 loop: CASSLQGLGYTF. CDR3 sequence (DNA): TGTGCCAGCAGTTTGCAGGGTCTTGGCTACACCTTC.